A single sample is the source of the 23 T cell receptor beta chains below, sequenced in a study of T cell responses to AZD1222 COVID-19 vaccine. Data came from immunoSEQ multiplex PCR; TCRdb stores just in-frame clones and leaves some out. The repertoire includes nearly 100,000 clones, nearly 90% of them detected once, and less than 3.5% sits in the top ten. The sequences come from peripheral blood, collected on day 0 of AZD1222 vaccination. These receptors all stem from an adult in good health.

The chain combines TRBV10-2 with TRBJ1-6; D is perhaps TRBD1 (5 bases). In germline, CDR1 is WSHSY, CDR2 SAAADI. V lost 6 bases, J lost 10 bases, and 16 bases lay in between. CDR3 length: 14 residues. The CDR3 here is CASRGDVKVSPLHF. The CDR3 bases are TGCGCCAGCAGAGGGGACGTGAAAGTCTCACCCCTCCACTTT.

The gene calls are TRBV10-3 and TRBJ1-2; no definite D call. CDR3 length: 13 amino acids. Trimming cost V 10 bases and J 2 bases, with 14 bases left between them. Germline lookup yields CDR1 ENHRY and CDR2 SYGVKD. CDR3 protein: CATTGERNYGYTF. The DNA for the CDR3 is TGTGCCACCACCGGGGAGAGAAACTATGGCTACACCTTC.

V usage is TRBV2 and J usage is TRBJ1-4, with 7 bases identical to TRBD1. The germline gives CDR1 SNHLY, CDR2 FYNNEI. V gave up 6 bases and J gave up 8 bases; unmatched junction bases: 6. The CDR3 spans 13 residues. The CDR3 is CASRPDRAEKLFF. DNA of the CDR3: TGTGCCAGCAGACCAGACAGGGCAGAAAAACTGTTTTTT.

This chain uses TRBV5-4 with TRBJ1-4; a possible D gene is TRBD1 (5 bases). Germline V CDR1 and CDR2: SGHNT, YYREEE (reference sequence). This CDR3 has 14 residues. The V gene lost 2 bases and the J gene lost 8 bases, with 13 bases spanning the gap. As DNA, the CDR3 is TGTGCCAGCAGCTTTGGGCAGGGAGAGGAAAAACTGTTTTTT. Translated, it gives CASSFGQGEEKLFF.

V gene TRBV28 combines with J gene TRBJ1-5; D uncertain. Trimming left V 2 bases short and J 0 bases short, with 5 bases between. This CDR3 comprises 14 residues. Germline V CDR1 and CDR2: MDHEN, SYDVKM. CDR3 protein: CASSLPYSNQPQHF. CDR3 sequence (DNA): TGTGCCAGCAGTTTACCCTATAGCAATCAGCCCCAGCATTTT.

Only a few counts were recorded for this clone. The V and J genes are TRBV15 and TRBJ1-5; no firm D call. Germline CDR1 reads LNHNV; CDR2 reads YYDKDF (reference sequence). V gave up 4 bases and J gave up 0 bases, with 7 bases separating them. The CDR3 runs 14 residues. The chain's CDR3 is CATSTRYSNQPQHF. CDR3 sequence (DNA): TGTGCCACCAGCACCCGATATAGCAATCAGCCCCAGCATTTT.

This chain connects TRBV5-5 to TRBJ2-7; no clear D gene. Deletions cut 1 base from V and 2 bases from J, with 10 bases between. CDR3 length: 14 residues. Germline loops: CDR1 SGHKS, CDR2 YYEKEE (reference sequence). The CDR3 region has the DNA TGTGCCAGCAGCTTGTTATTAGCCCCCTACGAGCAGTACTTC. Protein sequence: CASSLLLAPYEQYF.

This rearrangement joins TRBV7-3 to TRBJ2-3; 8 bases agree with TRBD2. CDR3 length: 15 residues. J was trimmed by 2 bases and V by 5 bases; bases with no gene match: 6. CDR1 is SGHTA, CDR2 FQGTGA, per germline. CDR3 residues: CASSVRGDSTDTQYF. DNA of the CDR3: TGTGCCAGCAGCGTGCGGGGGGACTCCACAGATACGCAGTATTTT.

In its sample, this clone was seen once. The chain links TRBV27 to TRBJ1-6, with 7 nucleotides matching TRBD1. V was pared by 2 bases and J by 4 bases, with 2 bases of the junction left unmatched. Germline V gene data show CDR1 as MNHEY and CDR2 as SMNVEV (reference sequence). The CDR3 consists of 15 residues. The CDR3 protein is CASSLRGQYNSPLHF. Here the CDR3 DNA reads TGTGCCAGCAGTTTACGGGGACAGTATAATTCACCCCTCCACTTT.

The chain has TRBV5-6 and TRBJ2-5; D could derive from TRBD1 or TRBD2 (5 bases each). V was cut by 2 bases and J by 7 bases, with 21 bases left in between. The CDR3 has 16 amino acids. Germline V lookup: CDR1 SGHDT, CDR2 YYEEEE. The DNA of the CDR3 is TGTGCCAGCAGCTTAAACCCACCCGAGGGGATGGGGACCCAGTACTTC. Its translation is CASSLNPPEGMGTQYF.

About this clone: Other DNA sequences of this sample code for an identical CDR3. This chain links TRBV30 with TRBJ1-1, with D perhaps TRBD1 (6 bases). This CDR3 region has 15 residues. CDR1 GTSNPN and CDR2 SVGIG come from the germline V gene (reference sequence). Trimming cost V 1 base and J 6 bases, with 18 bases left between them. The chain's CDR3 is CAWSARGGLRAEAFF. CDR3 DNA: TGTGCCTGGAGTGCTCGGGGGGGGCTCAGGGCTGAAGCTTTCTTT. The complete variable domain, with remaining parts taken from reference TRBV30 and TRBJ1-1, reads SQTIHQWPATLVQPVGSPLSLECTVEGTSNPNLYWYRQAAGRGLQLLFYSVGIGQISSEVPQNLSASRPQDRQFILSSKKLLLSDSGFYLCAWSARGGLRAEAFFGQGTRLTVV.

The CDR3 region is CASSLDGLGNGYTF. In DNA, the CDR3 is TGTGCCAGCAGCTTAGACGGGTTGGGGAATGGCTACACCTTC. V gene TRBV7-8 combines with J gene TRBJ1-2; D unclear. Germline lookup yields CDR1 SGHVS and CDR2 FQNEAQ. The CDR3 totals 14 residues. V lost 1 base to trimming and J lost 6 bases, with 12 bases between them.

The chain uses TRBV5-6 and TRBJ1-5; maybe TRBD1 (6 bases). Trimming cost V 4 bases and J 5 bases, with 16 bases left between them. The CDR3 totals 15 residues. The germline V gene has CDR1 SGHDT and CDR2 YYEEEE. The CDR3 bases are TGTGCCAGCAGCAGCGAACGCAGGGGCGATCAGCCCCAGCATTTT. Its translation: CASSSERRGDQPQHF.

CDR3 amino acids: CATSTTSRGMDSPLHF. The CDR3 nucleotides read TGTGCCACCAGCACCACCAGCCGGGGCATGGATTCACCCCTCCACTTT. The chain couples TRBV15 to TRBJ1-6; D is perhaps TRBD1 (5 bases). Germline CDR1 reads LNHNV; CDR2 reads YYDKDF (reference sequence). This CDR3 region has 16 residues. V lost 4 bases and J lost 8, with 18 bases in between.

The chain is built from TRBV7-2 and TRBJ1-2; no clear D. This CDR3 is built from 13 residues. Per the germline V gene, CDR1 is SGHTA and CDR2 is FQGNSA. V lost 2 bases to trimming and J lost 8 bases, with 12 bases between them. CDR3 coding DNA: TGTGCCAGCAGCTTATCAGGCCCGGCCGGCTACACCTTC. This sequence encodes CASSLSGPAGYTF. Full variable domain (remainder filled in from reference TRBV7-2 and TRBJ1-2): GAGVSQSPSNKVTEKGKDVELRCDPISGHTALYWYRQSLGQGLEFLIYFQGNSAPDKSGLPSDRFSAERTGGSVSTLTIQRTQQEDSAVYLCASSLSGPAGYTFGSGTRLTVV.

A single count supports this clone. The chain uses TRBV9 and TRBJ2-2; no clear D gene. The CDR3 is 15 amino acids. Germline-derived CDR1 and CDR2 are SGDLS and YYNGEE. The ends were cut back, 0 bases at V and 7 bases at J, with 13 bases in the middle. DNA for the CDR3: TGTGCCAGCAGCGTAGTCCCAGGTCCGGACGGGGAGCTGTTTTTT. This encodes CASSVVPGPDGELFF. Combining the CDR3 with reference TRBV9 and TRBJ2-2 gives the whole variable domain DSGVTQTPKHLITATGQRVTLRCSPRSGDLSVYWYQQSLDQGLQFLIQYYNGEERAKGNILERFSAQQFPDLHSELNLSSLELGDSALYFCASSVVPGPDGELFFGEGSRLTVL.

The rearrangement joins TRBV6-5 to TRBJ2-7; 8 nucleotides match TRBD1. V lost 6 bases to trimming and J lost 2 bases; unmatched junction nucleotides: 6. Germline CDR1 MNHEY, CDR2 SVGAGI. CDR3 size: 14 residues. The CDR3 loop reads CASRGTGLPYEQYF. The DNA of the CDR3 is TGTGCCAGCAGGGGGACAGGCCTTCCCTACGAGCAGTACTTC.

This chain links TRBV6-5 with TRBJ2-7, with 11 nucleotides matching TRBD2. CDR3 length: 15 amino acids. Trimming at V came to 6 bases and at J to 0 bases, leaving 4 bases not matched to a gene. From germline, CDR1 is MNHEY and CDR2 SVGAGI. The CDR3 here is CASSVGTSGSYEQYF. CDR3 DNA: TGTGCCAGCAGCGTAGGGACTAGCGGCTCCTACGAGCAGTACTTC.

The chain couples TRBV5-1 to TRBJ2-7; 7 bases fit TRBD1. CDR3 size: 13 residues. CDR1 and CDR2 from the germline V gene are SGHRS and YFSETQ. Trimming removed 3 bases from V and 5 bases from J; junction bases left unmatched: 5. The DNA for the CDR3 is TGCGCCAGCAGCTGGAAGACAGGGAACGAGCAGTACTTC. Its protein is CASSWKTGNEQYF. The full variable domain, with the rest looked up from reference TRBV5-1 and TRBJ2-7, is KAGVTQTPRYLIKTRGQQVTLSCSPISGHRSVSWYQQTPGQGLQFLFEYFSETQRNKGNFPGRFSGRQFSNSRSEMNVSTLELGDSALYLCASSWKTGNEQYFGPGTRLTVT.

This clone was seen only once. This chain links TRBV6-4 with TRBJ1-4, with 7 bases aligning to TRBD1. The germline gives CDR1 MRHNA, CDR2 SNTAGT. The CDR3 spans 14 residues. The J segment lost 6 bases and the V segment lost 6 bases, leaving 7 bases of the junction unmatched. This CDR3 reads CASSLDRVDEKLFF. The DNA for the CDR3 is TGTGCCAGCAGCTTAGACAGGGTGGATGAAAAACTGTTTTTT.

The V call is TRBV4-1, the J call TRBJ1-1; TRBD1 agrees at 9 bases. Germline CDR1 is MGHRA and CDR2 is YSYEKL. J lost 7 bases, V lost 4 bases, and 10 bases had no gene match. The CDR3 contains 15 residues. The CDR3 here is CASSPSRDRVGEAFF. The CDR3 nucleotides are TGCGCCAGCAGCCCGTCCCGGGACAGGGTTGGTGAAGCTTTCTTT.

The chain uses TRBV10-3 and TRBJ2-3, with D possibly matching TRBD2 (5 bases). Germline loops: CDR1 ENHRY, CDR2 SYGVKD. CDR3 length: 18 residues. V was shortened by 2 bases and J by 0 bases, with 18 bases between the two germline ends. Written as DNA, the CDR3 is TGTGCCATCAGTGAGGTTGGGGAGTGGGCGGTGAGCACAGATACGCAGTATTTT. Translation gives CAISEVGEWAVSTDTQYF.

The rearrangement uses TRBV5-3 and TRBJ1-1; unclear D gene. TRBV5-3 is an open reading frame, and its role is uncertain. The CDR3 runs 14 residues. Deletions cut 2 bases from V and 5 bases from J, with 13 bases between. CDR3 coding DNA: TGTGCCAGAAGCTTCGTTACGGTGGGAACTGAAGCTTTCTTT. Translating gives CARSFVTVGTEAFF.